One and the same sample provided the 6 T cell receptor beta chains below, sequenced in a study of blood T cell repertoires in COVID-19. The repertoire was sequenced with immunoSEQ multiplex PCR; TCRdb's copy has only in-frame clones and lacks some. The sample has about 60,000 clones, 88% seen once. Material: peripheral blood. The receptors were sampled from a human donor in a cohort sampled during active COVID-19.

The V gene is TRBV24-1, the J gene TRBJ2-2, with 14 bases lining up with TRBD2. The germline CDR1 and CDR2 sequences are KGHDR and SFDVKD. The CDR3 extends over 16 amino acids. The V and J ends lost 5 bases and 4 bases, in that order; junction bases with no gene match: 2. The CDR3 protein is CATSAGTSGSTGELFF. For the CDR3, the DNA is TGTGCCACCAGTGCCGGGACTAGCGGGAGCACCGGGGAGCTGTTTTTT.

This clone has only a few counts. V gene TRBV19 combines with J gene TRBJ2-2; the match to TRBD2 covers 10 bases. V was pared by 9 bases and J by 4 bases, with 5 bases of the junction left unmatched. The CDR3 has 14 amino acids. Germline lookup yields CDR1 LNHDA and CDR2 SQIVND (reference sequence). In nucleotides, the CDR3 is TGTGCCAGCCTTAGCGGGGGGACCACCGGGGAGCTGTTTTTT. Amino acid sequence: CASLSGGTTGELFF.

This sequence joins TRBV5-6 and TRBJ1-2, with a tentative D call TRBD1 (5 bases). The CDR3 spans 13 residues. Germline V gene sequence: CDR1 SGHDT, CDR2 YYEEEE. Trimming took off 4 bases at V and 8 bases at J, with 15 bases between the two ends. CDR3 protein: CASSITGLGGYTF. CDR3 coding DNA: TGTGCCAGCAGCATTACAGGTTTGGGAGGCTACACCTTC.

This clone was detected only once. The rearrangement uses TRBV27 and TRBJ2-1; 9 bases fit TRBD2. Losses at the gene ends were 3 bases for V and 10 bases for J; bases not matched to a gene: 13. This CDR3 is 16 amino acids long. Looked up from germline, CDR1 is MNHEY and CDR2 is SMNVEV (reference sequence). CDR3 amino acids: CASSFLTSGPKGEQFF. The CDR3 bases are TGTGCCAGCAGTTTCCTAACTAGCGGGCCTAAAGGGGAGCAGTTCTTC.

This clone was found once. The chain carries TRBV15 and TRBJ2-3; 13 bases map to TRBD2. The CDR3 has 17 residues. With 3 bases clipped from V and 4 bases from J, the junction kept 7 bases outside the gene matches. Germline values: CDR1 LNHNV, CDR2 YYDKDF (reference sequence). CDR3 sequence: CATSSTSGRAFADTQYF. CDR3 coding DNA: TGTGCCACCAGCAGCACTAGCGGGAGGGCCTTTGCAGATACGCAGTATTTT.

V usage is TRBV18 and J usage is TRBJ2-3, with D possibly matching TRBD2 (5 bases). Trimming pared 1 base from V and 5 bases from J, leaving 16 bases between. The CDR3 is made up of 16 amino acids. CDR1 is KGHSH, CDR2 LQKENI, per germline. Here the CDR3 DNA reads TGTGCCAGCTCACCACTCTACCTAGCCGGAGTAGATACGCAGTATTTT. The encoded protein is CASSPLYLAGVDTQYF.